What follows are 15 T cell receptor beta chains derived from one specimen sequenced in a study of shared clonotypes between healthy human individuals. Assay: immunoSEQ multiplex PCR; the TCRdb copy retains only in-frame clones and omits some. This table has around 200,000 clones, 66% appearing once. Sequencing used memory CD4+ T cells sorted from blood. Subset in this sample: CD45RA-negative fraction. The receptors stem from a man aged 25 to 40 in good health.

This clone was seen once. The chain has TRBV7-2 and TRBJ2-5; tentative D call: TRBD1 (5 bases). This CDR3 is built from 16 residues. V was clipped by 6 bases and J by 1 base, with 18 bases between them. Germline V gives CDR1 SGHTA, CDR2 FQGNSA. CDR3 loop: CASSSGAGLPQETQYF. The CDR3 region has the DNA TGTGCCAGCAGTTCTGGGGCAGGCCTACCCCAAGAGACCCAGTACTTC.

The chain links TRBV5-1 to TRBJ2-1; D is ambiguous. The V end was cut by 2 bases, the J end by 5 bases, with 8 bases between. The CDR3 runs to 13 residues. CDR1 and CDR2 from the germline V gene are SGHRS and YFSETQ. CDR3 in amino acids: CASSFGGDNEQFF. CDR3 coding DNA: TGCGCCAGCAGCTTTGGCGGTGACAATGAGCAGTTCTTC.

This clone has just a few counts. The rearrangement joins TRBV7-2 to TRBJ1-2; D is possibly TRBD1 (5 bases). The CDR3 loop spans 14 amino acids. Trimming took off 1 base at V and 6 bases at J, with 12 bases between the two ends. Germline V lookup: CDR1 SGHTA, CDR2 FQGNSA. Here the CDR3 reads CASSLDAGPDGYTF. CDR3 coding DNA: TGTGCCAGCAGCTTAGACGCGGGACCCGATGGCTACACCTTC.

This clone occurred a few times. CDR3 sequence reads: CASSPGQGARNEQFF. The CDR3 DNA reads as TGTGCCAGCTCACCGGGACAGGGGGCTCGCAATGAGCAGTTCTTC. The chain employs TRBV18 and TRBJ2-1; 12 positions agree with TRBD1. Germline values: CDR1 KGHSH, CDR2 LQKENI. This CDR3 is 15 amino acids long. Trimming at V came to 3 bases and at J to 6 bases, leaving 3 bases not matched to a gene.

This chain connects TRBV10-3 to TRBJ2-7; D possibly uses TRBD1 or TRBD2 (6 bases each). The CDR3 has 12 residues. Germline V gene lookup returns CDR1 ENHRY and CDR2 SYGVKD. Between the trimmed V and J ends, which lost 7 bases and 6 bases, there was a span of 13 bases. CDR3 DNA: TGTGCCATCAAAAGGGGGGACGGCGAGCAGTACTTC. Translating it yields CAIKRGDGEQYF.

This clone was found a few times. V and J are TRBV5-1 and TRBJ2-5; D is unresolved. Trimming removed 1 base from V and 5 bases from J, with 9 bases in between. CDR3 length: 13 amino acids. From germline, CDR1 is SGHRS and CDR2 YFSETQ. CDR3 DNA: TGCGCCAGCAGCTTGTCTGGGGATGAGACCCAGTACTTC. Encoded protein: CASSLSGDETQYF.

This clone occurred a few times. The CDR3 nucleotides are TGCGCCAGCACCCCAGTACAGGGGGACGGCTACACCTTC. Protein sequence: CASTPVQGDGYTF. V is TRBV5-1 and J is TRBJ1-2; 8 bases line up with TRBD1. This CDR3 has 13 amino acids. Germline V CDR1 and CDR2: SGHRS, YFSETQ. With V trimmed by 6 bases and J by 8 bases, 9 bases remained unmatched.

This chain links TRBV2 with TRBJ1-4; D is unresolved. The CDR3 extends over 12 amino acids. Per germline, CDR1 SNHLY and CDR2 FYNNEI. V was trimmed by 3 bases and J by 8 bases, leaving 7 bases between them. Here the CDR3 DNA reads TGTGCCAGCAGTGATCTCGGCGAAAAACTGTTTTTT. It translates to CASSDLGEKLFF. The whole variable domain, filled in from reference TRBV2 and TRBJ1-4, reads EPEVTQTPSHQVTQMGQEVILRCVPISNHLYFYWYRQILGQKVEFLVSFYNNEISEKSEIFDDQFSVERPDGSNFTLKIRSTKLEDSAMYFCASSDLGEKLFFGSGTQLSVL.

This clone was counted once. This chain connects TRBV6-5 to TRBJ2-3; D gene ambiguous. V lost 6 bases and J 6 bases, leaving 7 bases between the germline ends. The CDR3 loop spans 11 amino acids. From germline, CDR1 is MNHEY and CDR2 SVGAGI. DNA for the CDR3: TGTGCCAGCAGCACCAAGGATACGCAGTATTTT. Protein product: CASSTKDTQYF.

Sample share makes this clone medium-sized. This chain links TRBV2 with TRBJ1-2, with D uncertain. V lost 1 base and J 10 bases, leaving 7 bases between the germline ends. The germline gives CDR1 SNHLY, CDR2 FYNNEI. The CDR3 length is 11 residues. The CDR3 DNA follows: TGTGCCAGCAGTGAAGTCGGGGACTACACCTTC. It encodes CASSEVGDYTF. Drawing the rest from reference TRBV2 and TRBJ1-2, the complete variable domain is EPEVTQTPSHQVTQMGQEVILRCVPISNHLYFYWYRQILGQKVEFLVSFYNNEISEKSEIFDDQFSVERPDGSNFTLKIRSTKLEDSAMYFCASSEVGDYTFGSGTRLTVV.

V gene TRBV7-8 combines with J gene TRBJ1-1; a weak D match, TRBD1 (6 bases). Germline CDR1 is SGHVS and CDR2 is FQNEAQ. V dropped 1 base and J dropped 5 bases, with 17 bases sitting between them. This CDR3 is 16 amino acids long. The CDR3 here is CASSLVTGTPGTEAFF. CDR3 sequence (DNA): TGTGCCAGCAGCTTAGTAACAGGGACACCGGGAACTGAAGCTTTCTTT.

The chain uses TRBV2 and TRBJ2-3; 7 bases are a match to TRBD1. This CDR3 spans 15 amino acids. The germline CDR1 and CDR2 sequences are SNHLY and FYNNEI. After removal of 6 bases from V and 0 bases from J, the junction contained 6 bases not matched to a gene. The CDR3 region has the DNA TGTGCCAGCAGGCCCAACAGGGGAAGCACAGATACGCAGTATTTT. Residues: CASRPNRGSTDTQYF.

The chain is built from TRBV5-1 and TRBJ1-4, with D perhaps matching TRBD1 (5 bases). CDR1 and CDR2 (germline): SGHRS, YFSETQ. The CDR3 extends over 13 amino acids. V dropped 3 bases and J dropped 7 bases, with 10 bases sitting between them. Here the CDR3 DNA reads TGCGCCAGCAGCTATTTTACAGGTGAAAAACTGTTTTTT. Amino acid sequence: CASSYFTGEKLFF.

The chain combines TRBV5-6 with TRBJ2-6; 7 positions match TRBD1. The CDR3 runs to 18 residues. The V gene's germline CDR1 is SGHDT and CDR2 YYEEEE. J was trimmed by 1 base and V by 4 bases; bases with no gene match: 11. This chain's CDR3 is CASSVDRVLSSGANVLTF. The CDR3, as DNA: TGTGCCAGCAGCGTTGACAGGGTGTTGTCTTCTGGGGCCAACGTCCTGACTTTC.

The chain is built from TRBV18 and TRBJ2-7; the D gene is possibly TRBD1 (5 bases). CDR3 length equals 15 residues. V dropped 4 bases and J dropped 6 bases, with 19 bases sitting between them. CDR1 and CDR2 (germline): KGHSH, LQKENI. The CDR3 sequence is CASSLSLEDISEQYF. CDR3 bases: TGTGCCAGCTCACTTTCCTTAGAGGACATTTCCGAGCAGTACTTC. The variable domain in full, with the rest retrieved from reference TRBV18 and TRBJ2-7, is NAGVMQNPRHLVRRRGQEARLRCSPMKGHSHVYWYRQLPEEGLKFMVYLQKENIIDESGMPKERFSAEFPKEGPSILRIQQVVRGDSAAYFCASSLSLEDISEQYFGPGTRLTVT.